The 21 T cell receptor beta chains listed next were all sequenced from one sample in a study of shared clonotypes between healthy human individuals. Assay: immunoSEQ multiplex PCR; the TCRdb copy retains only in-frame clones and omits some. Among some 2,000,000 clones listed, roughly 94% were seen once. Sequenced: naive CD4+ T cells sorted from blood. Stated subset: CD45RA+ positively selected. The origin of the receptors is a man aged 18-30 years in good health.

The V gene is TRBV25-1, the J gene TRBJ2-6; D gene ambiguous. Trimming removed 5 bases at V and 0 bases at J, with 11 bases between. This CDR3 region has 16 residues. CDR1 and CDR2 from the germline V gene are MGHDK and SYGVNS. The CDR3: CASSSPGLSGANVLTF. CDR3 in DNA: TGTGCCAGCAGTTCGCCAGGCCTCTCTGGGGCCAACGTCCTGACTTTC.

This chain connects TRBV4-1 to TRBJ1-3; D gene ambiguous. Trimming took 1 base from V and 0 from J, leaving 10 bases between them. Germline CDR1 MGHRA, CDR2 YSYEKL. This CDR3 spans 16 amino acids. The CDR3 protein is CASSQGQIDSGNTIYF. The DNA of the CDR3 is TGCGCCAGCAGCCAAGGGCAGATTGACTCTGGAAACACCATATATTTT.

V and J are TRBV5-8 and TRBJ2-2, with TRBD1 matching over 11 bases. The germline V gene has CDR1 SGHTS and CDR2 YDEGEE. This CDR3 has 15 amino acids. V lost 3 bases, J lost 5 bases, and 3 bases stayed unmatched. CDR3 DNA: TGTGCCAGCAGCTGGGGACAGGGGGGAACCGGGGAGCTGTTTTTT. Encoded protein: CASSWGQGGTGELFF.

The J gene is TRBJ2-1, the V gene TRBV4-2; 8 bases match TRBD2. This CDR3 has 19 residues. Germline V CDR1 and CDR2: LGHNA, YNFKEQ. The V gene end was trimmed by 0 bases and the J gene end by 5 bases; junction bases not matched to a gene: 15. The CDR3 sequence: CASSQDLSSGLPTNNEQFF. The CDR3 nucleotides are TGTGCCAGCAGCCAAGATCTGTCTAGCGGGTTACCGACAAACAATGAGCAGTTCTTC.

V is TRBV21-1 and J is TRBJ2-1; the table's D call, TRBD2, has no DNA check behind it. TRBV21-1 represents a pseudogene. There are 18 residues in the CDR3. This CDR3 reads CASSPPQEWVAGYNEQFF. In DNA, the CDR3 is TGTGCCAGCAGCCCCCCCCAGGAATGGGTAGCGGGCTACAATGAGCAGTTCTTC.

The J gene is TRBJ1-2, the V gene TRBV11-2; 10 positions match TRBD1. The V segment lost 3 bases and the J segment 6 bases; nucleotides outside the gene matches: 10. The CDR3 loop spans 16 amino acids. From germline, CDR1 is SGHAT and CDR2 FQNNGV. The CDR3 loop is CASSFPGQGSSDGYTF. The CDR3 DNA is TGTGCCAGCAGCTTCCCGGGACAGGGGAGCTCTGATGGCTACACCTTC.

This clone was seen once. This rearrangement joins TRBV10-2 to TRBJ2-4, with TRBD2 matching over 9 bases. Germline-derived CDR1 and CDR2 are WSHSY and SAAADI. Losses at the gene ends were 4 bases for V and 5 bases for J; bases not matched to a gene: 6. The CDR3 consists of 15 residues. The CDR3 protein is CASSGPGLAENIQYF. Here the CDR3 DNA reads TGCGCCAGCAGTGGACCGGGACTAGCTGAAAACATTCAGTACTTC.

CDR3 bases: TGTGCCAGCAGCTGGGGAGGGCGGGGCTCCTACAATGAGCAGTTCTTC. It yields the protein CASSWGGRGSYNEQFF. The rearrangement uses TRBV5-4 and TRBJ2-1; 7 nucleotides align to TRBD2. Per germline, CDR1 SGHNT and CDR2 YYREEE (reference sequence). After removal of 3 bases from V and 0 bases from J, the junction contained 6 bases not matched to a gene. The CDR3 consists of 16 residues.

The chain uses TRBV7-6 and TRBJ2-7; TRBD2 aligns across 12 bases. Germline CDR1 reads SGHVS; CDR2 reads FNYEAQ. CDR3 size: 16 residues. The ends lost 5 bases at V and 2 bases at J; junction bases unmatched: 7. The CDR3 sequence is CASSLSTSGGTYEQYF. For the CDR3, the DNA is TGTGCCAGCAGCCTCTCGACTAGCGGGGGAACCTACGAGCAGTACTTC. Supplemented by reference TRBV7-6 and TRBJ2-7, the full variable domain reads GAGVSQSPRYKVTKRGQDVALRCDPISGHVSLYWYRQALGQGPEFLTYFNYEAQQDKSGLPNDRFSAERPEGSISTLTIQRTEQRDSAMYRCASSLSTSGGTYEQYFGPGTRLTVT.

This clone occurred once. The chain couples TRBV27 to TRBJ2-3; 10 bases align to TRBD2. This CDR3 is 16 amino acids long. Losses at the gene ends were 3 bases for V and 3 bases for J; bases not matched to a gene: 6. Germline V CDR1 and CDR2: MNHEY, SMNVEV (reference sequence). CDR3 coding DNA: TGTGCCAGCAGTTTTCCTACGACTAGCGGGACAGATACGCAGTATTTT. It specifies CASSFPTTSGTDTQYF.

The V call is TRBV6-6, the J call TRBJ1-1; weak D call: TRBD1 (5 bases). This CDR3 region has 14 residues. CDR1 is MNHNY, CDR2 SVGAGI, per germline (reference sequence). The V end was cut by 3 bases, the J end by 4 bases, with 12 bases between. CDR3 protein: CASSYGVRGTEAFF. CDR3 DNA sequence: TGTGCCAGCAGTTATGGGGTTAGGGGCACTGAAGCTTTCTTT.

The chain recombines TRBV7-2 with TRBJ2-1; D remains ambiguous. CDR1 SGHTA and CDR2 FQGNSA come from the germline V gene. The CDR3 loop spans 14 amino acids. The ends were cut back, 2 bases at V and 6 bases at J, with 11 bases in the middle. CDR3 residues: CASSLYGRINEQFF. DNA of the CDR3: TGTGCCAGCAGCTTATATGGCCGGATCAATGAGCAGTTCTTC.

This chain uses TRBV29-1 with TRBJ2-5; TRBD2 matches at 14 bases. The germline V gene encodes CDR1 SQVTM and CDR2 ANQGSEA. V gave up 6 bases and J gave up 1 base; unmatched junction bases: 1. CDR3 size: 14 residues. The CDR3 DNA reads TGCAGCGTGACTAGCGGGGGGGCCCAAGAGACCCAGTACTTC. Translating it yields CSVTSGGAQETQYF.

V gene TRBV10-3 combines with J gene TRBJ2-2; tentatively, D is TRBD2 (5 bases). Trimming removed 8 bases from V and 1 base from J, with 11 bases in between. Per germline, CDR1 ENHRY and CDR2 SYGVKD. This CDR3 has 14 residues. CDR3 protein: CAIGGPGNTGELFF. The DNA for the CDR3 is TGTGCCATCGGAGGACCCGGGAACACCGGGGAGCTGTTTTTT.

CDR3 sequence: CAWSVGSFHEQYF. DNA of the CDR3: TGTGCCTGGAGTGTAGGTAGTTTCCACGAGCAGTACTTC. This chain joins TRBV30 and TRBJ2-7; D gene uncertain. The CDR3 sequence is 13 residues long. The germline V gene encodes CDR1 GTSNPN and CDR2 SVGIG (reference sequence). With 0 bases removed from V and 5 bases from J, the gap between germline ends came to 11 bases.

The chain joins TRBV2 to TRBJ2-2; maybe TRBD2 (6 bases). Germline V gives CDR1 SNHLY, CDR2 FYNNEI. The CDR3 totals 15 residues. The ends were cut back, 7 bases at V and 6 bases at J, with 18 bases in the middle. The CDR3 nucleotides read TGTGCCAGCACCAGGGAGGTCGGGGTCTCCGGGGAGCTGTTTTTT. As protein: CASTREVGVSGELFF.

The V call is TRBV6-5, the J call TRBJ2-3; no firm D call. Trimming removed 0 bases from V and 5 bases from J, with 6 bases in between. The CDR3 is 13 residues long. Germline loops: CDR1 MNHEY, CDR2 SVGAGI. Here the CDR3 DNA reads TGTGCCAGCAGTTACTCCCACCGAGATACGCAGTATTTT. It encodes CASSYSHRDTQYF.

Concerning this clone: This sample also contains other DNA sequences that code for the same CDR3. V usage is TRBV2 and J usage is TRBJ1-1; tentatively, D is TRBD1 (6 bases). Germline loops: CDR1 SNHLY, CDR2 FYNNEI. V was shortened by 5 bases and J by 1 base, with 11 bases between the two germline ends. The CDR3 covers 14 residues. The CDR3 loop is CASSPQGGNTEAFF. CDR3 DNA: TGTGCCAGCAGTCCACAGGGAGGGAACACTGAAGCTTTCTTT.

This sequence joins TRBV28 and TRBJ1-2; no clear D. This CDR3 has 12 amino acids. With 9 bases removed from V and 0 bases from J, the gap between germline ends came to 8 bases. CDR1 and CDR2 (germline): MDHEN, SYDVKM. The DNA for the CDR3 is TGTGCCAGTTCCGGGCCTAACTATGGCTACACCTTC. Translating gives CASSGPNYGYTF.

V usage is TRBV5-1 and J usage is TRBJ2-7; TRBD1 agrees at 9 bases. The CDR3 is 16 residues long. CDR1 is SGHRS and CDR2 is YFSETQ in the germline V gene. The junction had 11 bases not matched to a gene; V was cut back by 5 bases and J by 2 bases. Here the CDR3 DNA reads TGCGCCAGCAGACCGGCCGGGACAGGGCTTCCCTACGAGCAGTACTTC. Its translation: CASRPAGTGLPYEQYF. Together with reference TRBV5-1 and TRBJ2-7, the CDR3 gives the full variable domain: KAGVTQTPRYLIKTRGQQVTLSCSPISGHRSVSWYQQTPGQGLQFLFEYFSETQRNKGNFPGRFSGRQFSNSRSEMNVSTLELGDSALYLCASRPAGTGLPYEQYFGPGTRLTVT.

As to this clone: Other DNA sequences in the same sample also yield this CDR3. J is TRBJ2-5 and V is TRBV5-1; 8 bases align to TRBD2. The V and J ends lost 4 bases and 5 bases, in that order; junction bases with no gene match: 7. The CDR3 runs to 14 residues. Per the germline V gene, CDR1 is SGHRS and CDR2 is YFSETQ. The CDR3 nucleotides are TGCGCCAGCAGCCCGGGGGGGCCGGGGGAGACCCAGTACTTC. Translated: CASSPGGPGETQYF.